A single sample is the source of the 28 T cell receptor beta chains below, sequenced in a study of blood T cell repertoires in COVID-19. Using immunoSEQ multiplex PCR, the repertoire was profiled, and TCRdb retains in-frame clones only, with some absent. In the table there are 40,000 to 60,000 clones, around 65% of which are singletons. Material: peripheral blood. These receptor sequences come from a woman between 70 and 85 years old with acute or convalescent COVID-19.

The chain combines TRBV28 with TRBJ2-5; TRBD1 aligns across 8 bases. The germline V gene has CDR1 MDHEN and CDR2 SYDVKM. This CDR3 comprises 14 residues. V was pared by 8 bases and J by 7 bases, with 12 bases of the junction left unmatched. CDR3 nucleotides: TGTGCCAGCTTGGACAGGGCGGTTGTCGGGACCCAGTACTTC. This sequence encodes CASLDRAVVGTQYF.

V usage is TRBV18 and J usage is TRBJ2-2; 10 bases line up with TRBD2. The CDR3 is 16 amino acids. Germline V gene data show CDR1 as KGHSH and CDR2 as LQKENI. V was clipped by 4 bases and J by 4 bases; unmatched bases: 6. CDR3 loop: CASSLLAGGITGELFF. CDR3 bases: TGTGCCAGCTCACTCTTAGCGGGAGGAATCACCGGGGAGCTGTTTTTT.

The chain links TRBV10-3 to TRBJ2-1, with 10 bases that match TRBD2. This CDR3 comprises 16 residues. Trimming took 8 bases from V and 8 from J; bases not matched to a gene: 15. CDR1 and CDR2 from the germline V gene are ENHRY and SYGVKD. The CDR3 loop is CAIESGLAGEFDEQFF. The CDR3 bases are TGTGCCATCGAATCCGGCCTAGCGGGAGAGTTCGATGAGCAGTTCTTC.

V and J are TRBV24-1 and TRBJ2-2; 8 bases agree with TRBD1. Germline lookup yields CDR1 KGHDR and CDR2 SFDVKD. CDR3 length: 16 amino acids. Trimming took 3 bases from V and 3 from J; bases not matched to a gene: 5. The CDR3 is CATSDPVQGDTGELFF. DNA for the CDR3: TGTGCCACCAGTGATCCCGTACAGGGGGACACCGGGGAGCTGTTTTTT.

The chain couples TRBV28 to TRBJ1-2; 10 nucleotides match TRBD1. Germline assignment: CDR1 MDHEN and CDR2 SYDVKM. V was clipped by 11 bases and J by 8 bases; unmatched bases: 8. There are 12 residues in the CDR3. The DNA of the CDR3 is TGTGCCGGAGCGACAGGGGGCCGGGGCTACACCTTC. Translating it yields CAGATGGRGYTF.

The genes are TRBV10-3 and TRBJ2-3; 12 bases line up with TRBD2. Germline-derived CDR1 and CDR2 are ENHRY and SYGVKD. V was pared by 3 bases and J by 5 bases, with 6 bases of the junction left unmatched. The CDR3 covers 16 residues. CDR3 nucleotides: TGTGCCATCAGTGACACTAGCGGGGGGCCGGGAGATACGCAGTATTTT. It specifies CAISDTSGGPGDTQYF.

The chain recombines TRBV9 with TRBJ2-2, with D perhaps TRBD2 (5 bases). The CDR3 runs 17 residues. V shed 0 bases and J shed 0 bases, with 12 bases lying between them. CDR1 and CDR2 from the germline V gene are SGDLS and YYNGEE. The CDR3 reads CASSVARGLPNTGELFF. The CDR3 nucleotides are TGTGCCAGCAGCGTAGCCCGCGGACTCCCGAACACCGGGGAGCTGTTTTTT.

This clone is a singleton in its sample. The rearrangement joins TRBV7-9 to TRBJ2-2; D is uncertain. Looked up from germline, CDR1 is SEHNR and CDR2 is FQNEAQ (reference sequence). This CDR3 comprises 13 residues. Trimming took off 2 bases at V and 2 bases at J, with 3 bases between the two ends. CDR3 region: CASSLRNTGELFF. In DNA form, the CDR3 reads TGTGCCAGCAGCTTACGTAACACCGGGGAGCTGTTTTTT.

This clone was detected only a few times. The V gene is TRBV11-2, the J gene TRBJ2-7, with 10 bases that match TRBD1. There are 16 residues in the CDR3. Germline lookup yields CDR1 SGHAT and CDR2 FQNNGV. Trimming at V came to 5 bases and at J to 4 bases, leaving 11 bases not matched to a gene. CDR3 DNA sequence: TGTGCCAGCAGCAAGACCGGGACAGGGGTCCCTTACGAGCAGTACTTC. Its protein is CASSKTGTGVPYEQYF.

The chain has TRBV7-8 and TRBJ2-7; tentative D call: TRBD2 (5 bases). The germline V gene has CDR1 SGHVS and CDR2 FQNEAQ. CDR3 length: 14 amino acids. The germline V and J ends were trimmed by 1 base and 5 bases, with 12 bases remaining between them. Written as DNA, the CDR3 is TGTGCCAGCAGCTTAGAGAGGGTAACGGACGAGCAGTACTTC. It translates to CASSLERVTDEQYF.

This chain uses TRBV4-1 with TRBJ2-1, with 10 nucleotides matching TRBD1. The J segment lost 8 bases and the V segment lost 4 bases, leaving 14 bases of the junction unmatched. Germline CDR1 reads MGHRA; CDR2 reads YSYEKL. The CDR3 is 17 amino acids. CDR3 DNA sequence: TGCGCCAGCAGCCTCCCCGGCTGGGACAGGGGAGGGCATGAGCAGTTCTTC. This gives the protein CASSLPGWDRGGHEQFF.

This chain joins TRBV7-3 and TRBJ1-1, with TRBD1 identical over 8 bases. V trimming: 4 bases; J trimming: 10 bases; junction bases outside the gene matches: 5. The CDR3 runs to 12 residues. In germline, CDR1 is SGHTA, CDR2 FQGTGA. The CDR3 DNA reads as TGTGCCAGCAGCTCACAGGGGGAAGGAGCTTTCTTT. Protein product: CASSSQGEGAFF.

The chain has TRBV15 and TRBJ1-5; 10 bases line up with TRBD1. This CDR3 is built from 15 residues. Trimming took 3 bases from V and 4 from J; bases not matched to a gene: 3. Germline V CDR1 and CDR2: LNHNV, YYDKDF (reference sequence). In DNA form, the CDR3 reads TGTGCCACCAGCAGGGGGACAGGGGCAAATCAGCCCCAGCATTTT. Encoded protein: CATSRGTGANQPQHF.

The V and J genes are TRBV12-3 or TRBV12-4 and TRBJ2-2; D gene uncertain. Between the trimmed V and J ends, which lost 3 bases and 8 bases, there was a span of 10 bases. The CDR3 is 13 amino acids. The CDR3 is CASSFTGAGELFF. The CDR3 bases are TGTGCCAGCAGTTTCACCGGTGCAGGGGAGCTGTTTTTT.

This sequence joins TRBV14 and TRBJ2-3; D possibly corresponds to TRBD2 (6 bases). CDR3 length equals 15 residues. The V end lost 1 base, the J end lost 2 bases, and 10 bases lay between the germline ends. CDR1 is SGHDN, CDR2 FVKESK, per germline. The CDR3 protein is CASSQGGGTTDTQYF. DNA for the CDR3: TGTGCCAGCAGCCAAGGGGGCGGGACCACAGATACGCAGTATTTT.

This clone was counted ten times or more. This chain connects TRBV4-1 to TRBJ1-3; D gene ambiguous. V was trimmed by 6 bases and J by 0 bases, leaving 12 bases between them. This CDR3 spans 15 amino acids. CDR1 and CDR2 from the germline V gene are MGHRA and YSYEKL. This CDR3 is CASRDAQDSGNTIYF. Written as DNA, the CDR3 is TGCGCCAGCAGGGATGCCCAGGACTCTGGAAACACCATATATTTT.

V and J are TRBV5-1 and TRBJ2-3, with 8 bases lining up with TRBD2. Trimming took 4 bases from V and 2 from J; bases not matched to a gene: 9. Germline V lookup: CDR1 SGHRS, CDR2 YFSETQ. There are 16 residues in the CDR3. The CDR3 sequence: CASSPRTGRATDTQYF. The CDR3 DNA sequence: TGCGCCAGCAGCCCACGAACCGGGAGGGCCACAGATACGCAGTATTTT.

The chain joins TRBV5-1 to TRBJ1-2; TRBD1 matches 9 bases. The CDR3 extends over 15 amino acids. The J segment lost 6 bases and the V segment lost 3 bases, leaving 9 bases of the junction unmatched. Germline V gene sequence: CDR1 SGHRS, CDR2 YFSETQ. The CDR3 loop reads CASSSGPGQGNGYTF. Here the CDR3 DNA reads TGCGCCAGCAGCTCGGGACCTGGACAGGGGAATGGCTACACCTTC. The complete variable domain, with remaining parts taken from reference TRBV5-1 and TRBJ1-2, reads KAGVTQTPRYLIKTRGQQVTLSCSPISGHRSVSWYQQTPGQGLQFLFEYFSETQRNKGNFPGRFSGRQFSNSRSEMNVSTLELGDSALYLCASSSGPGQGNGYTFGSGTRLTVV.

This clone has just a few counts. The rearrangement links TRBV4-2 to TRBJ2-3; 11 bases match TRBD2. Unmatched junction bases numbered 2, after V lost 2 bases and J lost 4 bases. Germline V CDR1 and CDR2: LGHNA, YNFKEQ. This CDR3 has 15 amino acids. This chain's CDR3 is CASSQTSGGADTQYF. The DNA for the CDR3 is TGTGCCAGCAGCCAAACTAGCGGGGGTGCAGATACGCAGTATTTT.

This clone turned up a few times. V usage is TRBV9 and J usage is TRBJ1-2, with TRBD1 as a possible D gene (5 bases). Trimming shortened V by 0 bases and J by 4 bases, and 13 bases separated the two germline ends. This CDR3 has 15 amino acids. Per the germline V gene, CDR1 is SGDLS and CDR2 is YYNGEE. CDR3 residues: CASSVAPGVGYGYTF. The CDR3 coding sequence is TGTGCCAGCAGCGTAGCTCCGGGGGTCGGCTATGGCTACACCTTC. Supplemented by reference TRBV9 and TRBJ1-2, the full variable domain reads DSGVTQTPKHLITATGQRVTLRCSPRSGDLSVYWYQQSLDQGLQFLIQYYNGEERAKGNILERFSAQQFPDLHSELNLSSLELGDSALYFCASSVAPGVGYGYTFGSGTRLTVV.

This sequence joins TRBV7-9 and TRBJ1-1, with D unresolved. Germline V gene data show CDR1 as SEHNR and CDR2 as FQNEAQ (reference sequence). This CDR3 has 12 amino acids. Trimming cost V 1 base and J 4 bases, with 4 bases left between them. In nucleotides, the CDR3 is TGTGCCAGCAGCTTAGTGCGCACTGAAGCTTTCTTT. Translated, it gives CASSLVRTEAFF.

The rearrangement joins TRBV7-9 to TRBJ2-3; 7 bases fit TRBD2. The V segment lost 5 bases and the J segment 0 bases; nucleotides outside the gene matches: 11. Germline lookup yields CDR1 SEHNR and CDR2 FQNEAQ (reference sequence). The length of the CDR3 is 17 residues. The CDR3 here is CASSPKQRGASTDTQYF. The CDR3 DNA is TGTGCCAGCAGCCCCAAACAGCGGGGTGCAAGCACAGATACGCAGTATTTT.

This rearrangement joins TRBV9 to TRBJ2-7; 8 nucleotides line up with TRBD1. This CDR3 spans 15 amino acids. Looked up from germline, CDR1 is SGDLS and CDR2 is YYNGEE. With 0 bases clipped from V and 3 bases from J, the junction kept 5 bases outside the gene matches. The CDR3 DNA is TGTGCCAGCAGCGTAGGGCCAGGGGGCCTCTACGAGCAGTACTTC. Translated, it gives CASSVGPGGLYEQYF. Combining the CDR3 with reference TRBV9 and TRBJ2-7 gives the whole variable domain DSGVTQTPKHLITATGQRVTLRCSPRSGDLSVYWYQQSLDQGLQFLIQYYNGEERAKGNILERFSAQQFPDLHSELNLSSLELGDSALYFCASSVGPGGLYEQYFGPGTRLTVT.

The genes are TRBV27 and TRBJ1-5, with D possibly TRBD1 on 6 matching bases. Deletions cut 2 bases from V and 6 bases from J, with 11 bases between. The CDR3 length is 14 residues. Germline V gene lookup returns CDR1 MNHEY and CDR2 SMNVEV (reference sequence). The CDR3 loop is CASSLERGSQPQHF. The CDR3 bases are TGTGCCAGCAGTTTAGAGAGGGGGAGTCAGCCCCAGCATTTT.

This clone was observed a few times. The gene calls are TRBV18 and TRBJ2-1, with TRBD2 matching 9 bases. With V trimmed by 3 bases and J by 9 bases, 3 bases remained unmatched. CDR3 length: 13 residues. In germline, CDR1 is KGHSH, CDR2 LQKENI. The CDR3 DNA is TGTGCCAGCTCACCGGGACTAGCTCCTGAGCAGTTCTTC. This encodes CASSPGLAPEQFF.

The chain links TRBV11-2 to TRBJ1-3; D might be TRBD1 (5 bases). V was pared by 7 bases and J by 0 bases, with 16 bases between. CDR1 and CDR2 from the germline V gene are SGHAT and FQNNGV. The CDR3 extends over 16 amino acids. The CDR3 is CASTPRGGFSGNTIYF. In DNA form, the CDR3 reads TGTGCCAGCACCCCTCGGGGGGGTTTCTCTGGAAACACCATATATTTT.

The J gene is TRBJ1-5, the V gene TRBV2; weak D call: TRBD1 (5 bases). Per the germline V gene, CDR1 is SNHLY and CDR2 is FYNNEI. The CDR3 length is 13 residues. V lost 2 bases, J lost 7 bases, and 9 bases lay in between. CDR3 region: CASSEFQGQPQHF. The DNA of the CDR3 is TGTGCCAGCAGTGAATTTCAGGGCCAGCCCCAGCATTTT. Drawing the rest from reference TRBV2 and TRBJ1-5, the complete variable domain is EPEVTQTPSHQVTQMGQEVILRCVPISNHLYFYWYRQILGQKVEFLVSFYNNEISEKSEIFDDQFSVERPDGSNFTLKIRSTKLEDSAMYFCASSEFQGQPQHFGDGTRLSIL.

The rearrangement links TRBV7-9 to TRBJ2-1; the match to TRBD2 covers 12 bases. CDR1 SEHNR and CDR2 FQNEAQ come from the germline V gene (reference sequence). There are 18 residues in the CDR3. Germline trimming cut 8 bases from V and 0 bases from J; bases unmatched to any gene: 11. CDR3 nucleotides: TGTGCCAGCGCACCTCTAGCGGGAGGGCCCCGCTCCTACAATGAGCAGTTCTTC. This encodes CASAPLAGGPRSYNEQFF.